This T cell receptor beta chain was found in a study of cytotoxic CD8 clonotypes in ibrutinib-treated CLL. Findings and limits, study-wide: Baseline levels of clonality went above those of age-matched healthy donors and moved with circulating CD8+ T-cell counts.

This clone appeared a single time. Its matching antigen is unknown. Assay: immunoSEQ multiplex PCR; the TCRdb copy retains only in-frame clones and omits some. The sample lists 200,000 to 250,000 clones; less than 75% were seen once. The CDR3 sequence is 14 residues long. Germline lookup yields CDR1 SNHLY and CDR2 FYNNEI. V was clipped by 6 bases and J by 3 bases; unmatched bases: 7. V gene TRBV2 combines with J gene TRBJ1-1; 7 bases match TRBD1. The TCR was taken from a human donor with chronic lymphocytic leukemia. This specimen was PBMCs, taken after 24 months of ibrutinib treatment. The CDR3 region is CASRRDSSYTEAFF. DNA of the CDR3: TGTGCCAGCAGGAGGGACAGCAGCTACACTGAAGCTTTCTTT.